Below, 14 T cell receptor beta chains from the same sample are listed, as sequenced in a study of shared clonotypes between healthy human individuals (TCRdb year 2020). Libraries were built with the immunoSEQ multiplex PCR assay. The immuneACCESS repertoire file appears here via TCRdb, limited to in-frame rearrangements. These files lack a portion of the clones; in checked studies, under half of the deficit traces to unresolved V genes, and the cause of the others is not known. The sample yields millions of clones; 90% to 95% were counted once. In total, the top ten clones hold 0.13% to 0.15% of the sample. Sequenced: naive CD4+ T cells sorted from blood. Sample cell subset or site, as interpreted from the label and publication: CD45RA+ positively selected. The receptor set was obtained from a man between 18 and 35 years old in good health.

This rearrangement joins TRBV10-3 to TRBJ2-3; D gene ambiguous. The germline V gene has CDR1 ENHRY and CDR2 SYGVKD. The CDR3 sequence is 13 residues long. V was cut by 3 bases and J by 1 base, with 5 bases left in between. The DNA for the CDR3 is TGTGCCATCAGTGAAGTGGGCACAGATACGCAGTATTTT. Residues: CAISEVGTDTQYF.

The rearrangement joins TRBV10-2 to TRBJ1-4, with 8 bases fitting TRBD1. This CDR3 has 14 amino acids. CDR1 WSHSY and CDR2 SAAADI come from the germline V gene. V gave up 5 bases and J gave up 6 bases; unmatched junction bases: 5. The CDR3 protein is CASSRQGLYEKLFF. In nucleotides, the CDR3 is TGCGCCAGCAGTCGACAGGGGCTTTATGAAAAACTGTTTTTT.

The chain joins TRBV19 to TRBJ2-6; maybe TRBD1 (5 bases). Germline V gives CDR1 LNHDA, CDR2 SQIVND (reference sequence). This CDR3 spans 15 amino acids. The V gene lost 0 bases and the J gene lost 7 bases, with 10 bases spanning the gap. This CDR3 reads CASSIETAGANVLTF. CDR3 coding DNA: TGTGCCAGTAGTATAGAGACAGCAGGAGCCAACGTCCTGACTTTC.

The chain joins TRBV10-3 to TRBJ1-2; D is unresolved. V was clipped by 3 bases and J by 8 bases, with 13 bases between them. Germline lookup yields CDR1 ENHRY and CDR2 SYGVKD. The CDR3 has 13 amino acids. CDR3 in DNA: TGTGCCATCAGTGAAATCTTTTCGGGGGGCTACACCTTC. It specifies CAISEIFSGGYTF.

The chain has TRBV10-3 and TRBJ2-1, with D unresolved. The V gene's germline CDR1 is ENHRY and CDR2 SYGVKD. CDR3 size: 16 residues. V lost 4 bases to trimming and J lost 0 bases, with 13 bases between them. CDR3 in amino acids: CAISGQAASSYNEQFF. The CDR3 nucleotides read TGTGCCATCAGTGGACAAGCTGCTAGCTCCTACAATGAGCAGTTCTTC.

This clone was seen only a few times. The chain joins TRBV5-4 to TRBJ1-5; D call uncertain. Germline CDR1 reads SGHNT; CDR2 reads YYREEE (reference sequence). The CDR3 sequence is 14 residues long. V lost 2 bases to trimming and J lost 3 bases, with 9 bases between them. CDR3 nucleotide sequence: TGTGCCAGCAGCTTAAGAGGGAACAATCAGCCCCAGCATTTT. This translates into CASSLRGNNQPQHF.

This clone was detected a few times. This chain connects TRBV28 to TRBJ1-1; maybe TRBD1 (6 bases). The CDR3 loop spans 15 amino acids. Trimming took 5 bases from V and 0 from J, leaving 13 bases between them. CDR1 MDHEN and CDR2 SYDVKM come from the germline V gene. The CDR3 sequence: CASSMYRDMNTEAFF. CDR3 nucleotides: TGTGCCAGCAGTATGTACAGGGACATGAACACTGAAGCTTTCTTT.

J is TRBJ2-1 and V is TRBV19; D is perhaps TRBD2 (5 bases). The CDR3 has 15 residues. Trimming shortened V by 3 bases and J by 7 bases, and 16 bases separated the two germline ends. Germline values: CDR1 LNHDA, CDR2 SQIVND (reference sequence). CDR3 coding DNA: TGTGCCAGTAGTATCGTAGCGAGTGGGGTGAATGAGCAGTTCTTC. Translating it yields CASSIVASGVNEQFF.

The chain's CDR3 is CASIQWGTGTKTQYF. The DNA for the CDR3 is TGTGCCAGCATTCAATGGGGGACAGGGACAAAGACCCAGTACTTC. The chain has TRBV2 and TRBJ2-5, with 9 bases aligning to TRBD1. The CDR3 is made up of 15 amino acids. The germline V gene has CDR1 SNHLY and CDR2 FYNNEI. Unmatched junction bases numbered 12, after V lost 7 bases and J lost 6 bases.

The rearrangement uses TRBV30 and TRBJ1-6; unclear D gene. Trimming removed 1 base at V and 7 bases at J, with 8 bases between. CDR1 is GTSNPN, CDR2 SVGIG, per germline (reference sequence). This CDR3 region has 13 residues. DNA of the CDR3: TGTGCCTGGAGTGAACTGCTAAATTCACCCCTCCACTTT. Amino acids: CAWSELLNSPLHF.

The chain couples TRBV7-6 to TRBJ2-5; 7 bases line up with TRBD1. With 4 bases clipped from V and 6 bases from J, the junction kept 11 bases outside the gene matches. This CDR3 spans 15 amino acids. Per germline, CDR1 SGHVS and CDR2 FNYEAQ. The DNA of the CDR3 is TGTGCCAGCAGCTCCTATCTTACAGGGGCGAAGACCCAGTACTTC. Protein: CASSSYLTGAKTQYF. The full variable domain, in which reference TRBV7-6 and TRBJ2-5 provide the parts outside the CDR3, is GAGVSQSPRYKVTKRGQDVALRCDPISGHVSLYWYRQALGQGPEFLTYFNYEAQQDKSGLPNDRFSAERPEGSISTLTIQRTEQRDSAMYRCASSSYLTGAKTQYFGPGTRLLVL.

This clone was seen more than once but under ten times. The chain is built from TRBV28 and TRBJ1-5, with D possibly TRBD1 on 5 matching bases. CDR1 and CDR2 from the germline V gene are MDHEN and SYDVKM. Deletions cut 7 bases from V and 5 bases from J, with 15 bases between. This CDR3 has 14 residues. The CDR3 protein is CASIQRGFDQPQHF. CDR3 coding DNA: TGTGCCAGCATCCAAAGGGGTTTCGATCAGCCCCAGCATTTT.

The chain recombines TRBV19 with TRBJ1-2; TRBD1 aligns across 9 bases. V shed 4 bases, J shed 4 bases, and the junction held 7 bases outside the gene matches. From germline, CDR1 is LNHDA and CDR2 SQIVND (reference sequence). The CDR3 covers 15 residues. The CDR3 protein is CASSKPGQGFYGYTF. DNA for the CDR3: TGTGCCAGTAGTAAACCGGGACAGGGCTTCTATGGCTACACCTTC.

This chain joins TRBV11-2 and TRBJ2-1, with D unclear. The V gene lost 4 bases and the J gene lost 5 bases, with 18 bases spanning the gap. This CDR3 is built from 16 residues. Per the germline V gene, CDR1 is SGHAT and CDR2 is FQNNGV. The CDR3 DNA is TGTGCCAGCAGCTCCATCCCCAAAACCGGGCACAATGAGCAGTTCTTC. This gives the protein CASSSIPKTGHNEQFF.